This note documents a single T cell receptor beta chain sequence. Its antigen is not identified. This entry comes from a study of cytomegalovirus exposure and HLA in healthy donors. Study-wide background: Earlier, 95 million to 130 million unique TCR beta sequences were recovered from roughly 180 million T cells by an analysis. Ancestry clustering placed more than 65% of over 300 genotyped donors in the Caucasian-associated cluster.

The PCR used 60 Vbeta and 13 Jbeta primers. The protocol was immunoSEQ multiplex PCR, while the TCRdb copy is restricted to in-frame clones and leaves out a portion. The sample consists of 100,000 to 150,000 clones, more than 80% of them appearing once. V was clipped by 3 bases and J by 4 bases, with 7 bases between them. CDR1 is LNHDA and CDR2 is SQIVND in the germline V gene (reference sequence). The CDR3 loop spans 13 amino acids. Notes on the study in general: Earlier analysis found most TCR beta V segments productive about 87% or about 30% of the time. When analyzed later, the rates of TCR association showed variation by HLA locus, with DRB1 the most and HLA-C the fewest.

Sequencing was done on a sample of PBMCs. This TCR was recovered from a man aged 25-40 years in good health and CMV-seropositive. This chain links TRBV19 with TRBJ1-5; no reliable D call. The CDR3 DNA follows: TGTGCCAGTAGTATTGGAGGGAATCAGCCCCAGCATTTT. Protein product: CASSIGGNQPQHF.